The 9 T cell receptor beta chains presented below share a single source sample, sequenced in a study of cytomegalovirus exposure and HLA in healthy donors. 60 Vbeta and 13 Jbeta primers were used in PCR. Sequencing used immunoSEQ multiplex PCR; TCRdb keeps in-frame clones, though not all of them. The table lists 170,000 or so clones, about 88% of them singletons. The sample was PBMCs. All receptors derive from a woman aged 18-30 years in good health and CMV-seronegative.

V gene TRBV6-5 combines with J gene TRBJ2-7; D perhaps matches TRBD2 (6 bases). The germline gives CDR1 MNHEY, CDR2 SVGAGI. This CDR3 is built from 12 residues. Between the trimmed V and J ends, which lost 0 bases and 9 bases, there was a span of 9 bases. CDR3 protein: CASSYSGTAQYF. DNA of the CDR3: TGTGCCAGCAGTTACTCGGGGACTGCGCAGTACTTC.

The chain uses TRBV6-6 and TRBJ2-7, with 7 bases identical to TRBD2. Trimming removed 5 bases from V and 6 bases from J; junction bases left unmatched: 7. Germline V gives CDR1 MNHNY, CDR2 SVGAGI (reference sequence). This CDR3 has 13 residues. The CDR3 is CASSGQGGSEQYF. In DNA, the CDR3 is TGTGCCAGCAGTGGTCAGGGAGGGAGCGAGCAGTACTTC.

The chain combines TRBV6-5 with TRBJ2-5, with D tentatively TRBD2 (5 bases). With the DNA end fitting TRBJ2-7 better, the J assignment may be wrong. The CDR3 loop spans 14 amino acids. Germline CDR1 and CDR2: MNHEY and SVGAGI. In DNA form, the CDR3 reads TGTGCCAGCAGTTACAACCGGGGAGAGCACGAGCAGTACTTC. As protein: CASSYNRGEHEQYF.

The rearrangement links TRBV5-4 to TRBJ1-1; D is unclear. CDR1 and CDR2 (germline): SGHNT, YYREEE (reference sequence). Trimming cost V 7 bases and J 1 base, with 11 bases left between them. The CDR3 spans 13 residues. CDR3 amino acids: CASHDRENTEAFF. The CDR3 bases are TGTGCCAGCCACGACCGGGAGAACACTGAAGCTTTCTTT.

This chain joins TRBV2 and TRBJ2-7; D possibly corresponds to TRBD2 (6 bases). Germline V gene data show CDR1 as SNHLY and CDR2 as FYNNEI. Trimming stripped 6 bases from V and 2 bases from J, with 14 bases between. The CDR3 runs 14 residues. Here the CDR3 reads CASRRDLTTYEQYF. CDR3 nucleotides: TGTGCCAGCAGGCGGGACTTAACAACCTACGAGCAGTACTTC.

V and J are TRBV7-8 and TRBJ2-5, with 9 bases lining up with TRBD2. Near its end, the DNA agrees better with TRBJ2-7, so the J call may be wrong. This CDR3 is built from 14 residues. Germline-derived CDR1 and CDR2 are SGHVS and FQNEAQ. The CDR3 nucleotides are TGTGCCAGCAGCCGGACGGCGGGGGGGCGCGAGCAGTACTTC. The encoded protein is CASSRTAGGREQYF.

V and J are TRBV11-2 and TRBJ2-7, with 8 nucleotides matching TRBD1. The germline gives CDR1 SGHAT, CDR2 FQNNGV. Trimming took 4 bases from V and 3 from J; bases not matched to a gene: 8. The CDR3 covers 15 residues. The CDR3 nucleotides are TGTGCCAGCAGCTCGACAGGGGTCCCCCACTACGAGCAGTACTTC. Translating it yields CASSSTGVPHYEQYF.

The chain joins TRBV28 to TRBJ1-4; no definite D call. This CDR3 spans 14 amino acids. Germline-derived CDR1 and CDR2 are MDHEN and SYDVKM. The germline V and J ends were trimmed by 8 bases and 7 bases, with 17 bases remaining between them. In nucleotides, the CDR3 is TGTGCCAGCGGGTCCCTACCGGGGAGTGAAAAACTGTTTTTT. This sequence encodes CASGSLPGSEKLFF. The full variable domain, completed using reference TRBV28 and TRBJ1-4, is DVKVTQSSRYLVKRTGEKVFLECVQDMDHENMFWYRQDPGLGLRLIYFSYDVKMKEKGDIPEGYSVSREKKERFSLILESASTNQTSMYLCASGSLPGSEKLFFGSGTQLSVL.

The V and J genes are TRBV29-1 and TRBJ1-2; a possible D gene is TRBD1 (6 bases). CDR1 is SQVTM, CDR2 ANQGSEA, per germline. V was shortened by 2 bases and J by 5 bases, with 12 bases between the two germline ends. This CDR3 contains 13 residues. Written as DNA, the CDR3 is TGCAGCGTTGAACTCGGACAGCTGTATGGCTACACCTTC. It yields the protein CSVELGQLYGYTF. Using reference TRBV29-1 and TRBJ1-2 for the parts outside the CDR3, the full variable domain is SAVISQKPSRDICQRGTSLTIQCQVDSQVTMMFWYRQQPGQSLTLIATANQGSEATYESGFVIDKFPISRPNLTFSTLTVSNMSPEDSSIYLCSVELGQLYGYTFGSGTRLTVV.